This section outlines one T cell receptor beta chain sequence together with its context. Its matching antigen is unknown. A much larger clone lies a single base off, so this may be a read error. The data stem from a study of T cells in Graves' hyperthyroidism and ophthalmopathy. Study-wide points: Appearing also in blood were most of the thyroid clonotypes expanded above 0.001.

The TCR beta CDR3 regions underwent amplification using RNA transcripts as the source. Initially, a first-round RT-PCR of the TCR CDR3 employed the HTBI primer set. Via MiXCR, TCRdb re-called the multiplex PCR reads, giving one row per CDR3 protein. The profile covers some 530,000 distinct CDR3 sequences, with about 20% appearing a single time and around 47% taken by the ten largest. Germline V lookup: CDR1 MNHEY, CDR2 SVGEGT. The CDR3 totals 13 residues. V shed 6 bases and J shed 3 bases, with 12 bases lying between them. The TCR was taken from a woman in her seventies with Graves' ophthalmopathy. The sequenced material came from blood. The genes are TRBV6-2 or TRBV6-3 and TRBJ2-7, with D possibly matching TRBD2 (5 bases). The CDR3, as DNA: TGTGCCAGCAGCCAGACTAACAGCTACGAGCAGTACTTC. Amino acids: CASSQTNSYEQYF.